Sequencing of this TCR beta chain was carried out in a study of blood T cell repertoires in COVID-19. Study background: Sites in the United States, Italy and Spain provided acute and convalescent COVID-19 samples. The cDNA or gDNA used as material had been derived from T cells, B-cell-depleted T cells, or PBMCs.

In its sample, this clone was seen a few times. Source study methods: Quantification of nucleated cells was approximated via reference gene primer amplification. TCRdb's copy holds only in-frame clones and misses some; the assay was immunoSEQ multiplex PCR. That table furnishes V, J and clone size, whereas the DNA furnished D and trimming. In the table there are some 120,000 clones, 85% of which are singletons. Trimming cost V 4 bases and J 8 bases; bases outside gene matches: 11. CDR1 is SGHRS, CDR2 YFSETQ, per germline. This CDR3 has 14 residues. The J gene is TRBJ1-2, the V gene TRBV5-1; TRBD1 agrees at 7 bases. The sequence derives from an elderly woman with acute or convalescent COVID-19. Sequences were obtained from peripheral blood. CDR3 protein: CASSISGTAEGYTF. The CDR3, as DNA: TGCGCCAGCAGCATCTCCGGGACAGCGGAAGGCTACACCTTC.